The 15 T cell receptor beta chains listed next were all sequenced from one sample in a study of blood T cell repertoires in COVID-19. Repertoires were generated with immunoSEQ multiplex PCR, while TCRdb's copy carries only in-frame clones and drops some. The sample has some 190,000 clones, roughly 80% seen once. The sequencing sample was made of peripheral blood. The receptors come from a woman between 50 and 59 years old with acute or convalescent COVID-19.

The chain carries TRBV21-1 and TRBJ1-5; the table assigns TRBD1, which was not confirmed against the DNA. TRBV21-1 is designated a pseudogene. The CDR3 contains 17 residues. The chain's CDR3 is CASSKASTPGSNQPQHF. In nucleotides, the CDR3 is TGTGCCAGCAGCAAAGCCTCAACACCAGGTAGCAATCAGCCCCAGCATTTT.

The CDR3 sequence: CASSPHRTQYF. The CDR3 nucleotides are TGTGCCAGCAGCCCGCACAGGACCCAGTACTTC. The V call is TRBV6-2 or TRBV6-3, the J call TRBJ2-5; the D is unclear. From germline, CDR1 is MNHEY and CDR2 SVGEGT. V lost 6 bases and J 7 bases, leaving 9 bases between the germline ends. The CDR3 is made up of 11 amino acids.

This clone appeared once. V is TRBV20-1 and J is TRBJ2-7, with a weak D call TRBD2 (6 bases). V lost 3 bases, J lost 3 bases, and 15 bases lay in between. Germline CDR1 reads DFQATT; CDR2 reads SNEGSKA (reference sequence). The CDR3 covers 14 residues. The CDR3 reads CSASSRSGLYEQYF. In nucleotides, the CDR3 is TGCAGTGCTAGTTCCCGTTCGGGACTCTACGAGCAGTACTTC.

The chain links TRBV28 to TRBJ2-3, with TRBD1 matching over 10 bases. V was clipped by 5 bases and J by 4 bases; unmatched bases: 15. Germline V gene sequence: CDR1 MDHEN, CDR2 SYDVKM. The CDR3 runs to 18 residues. The CDR3 DNA reads as TGTGCCAGCAGTCCCGGGACAGGGGCCACTGGTTCCTCAGATACGCAGTATTTT. Translation: CASSPGTGATGSSDTQYF.

This clone came up a few times. The chain employs TRBV6-5 and TRBJ1-1; 11 nucleotides align to TRBD1. The junction had 9 bases not matched to a gene; V was cut back by 7 bases and J by 11 bases. The V gene's germline CDR1 is MNHEY and CDR2 SVGAGI. The CDR3 loop spans 13 amino acids. CDR3 in amino acids: CASIKDRGQRAFF. In DNA form, the CDR3 reads TGTGCCAGCATCAAGGACAGGGGGCAAAGGGCTTTCTTT.

This sequence joins TRBV5-6 and TRBJ2-1, with 8 bases that match TRBD1. V was pared by 4 bases and J by 7 bases, with 7 bases of the junction left unmatched. This CDR3 is 14 amino acids long. Germline V gene lookup returns CDR1 SGHDT and CDR2 YYEEEE. DNA of the CDR3: TGTGCCAGCAGCCCGGACAGGGCGGGAAATGAGCAGTTCTTC. Its protein product is CASSPDRAGNEQFF.

CDR3 in amino acids: CASSQQGFNQPQHF. Here the CDR3 DNA reads TGCGCCAGCAGCCAACAGGGGTTCAATCAGCCCCAGCATTTT. The chain links TRBV4-1 to TRBJ1-5; maybe TRBD1 (6 bases). Between the trimmed V and J ends, which lost 2 bases and 3 bases, there was a span of 8 bases. This CDR3 is 14 amino acids long. The germline V gene encodes CDR1 MGHRA and CDR2 YSYEKL.

The table lists this clone with a few counts. The chain employs TRBV7-2 and TRBJ1-1, with 8 positions matching TRBD1. Unmatched junction bases numbered 7, after V lost 6 bases and J lost 1 base. This CDR3 comprises 15 residues. The germline gives CDR1 SGHTA, CDR2 FQGNSA. CDR3 coding DNA: TGTGCCAGCAGAACCTTCGACAGGGGGAACACTGAAGCTTTCTTT. Its protein product is CASRTFDRGNTEAFF.

This clone appeared a few times. V and J are TRBV10-2 and TRBJ2-2; TRBD1 agrees at 9 bases. Germline CDR1 is WSHSY and CDR2 is SAAADI. J gave up 3 bases and V 7 bases, and 9 bases lay outside the gene matches. This CDR3 is 16 amino acids long. CDR3 sequence reads: CASNNRGRGDTGELFF. DNA for the CDR3: TGCGCCAGCAACAACAGGGGGCGCGGGGACACCGGGGAGCTGTTTTTT.

The CDR3 spells CASSLFTSSNQPQHF. CDR3 nucleotide sequence: TGTGCCAGCAGTTTATTTACGAGTAGCAATCAGCCCCAGCATTTT. The chain combines TRBV28 with TRBJ1-5; no clear D. This CDR3 region has 15 residues. The V gene's germline CDR1 is MDHEN and CDR2 SYDVKM. Trimming took 1 base from V and 0 from J, leaving 7 bases between them.

The chain carries TRBV10-2 and TRBJ2-7, with 13 bases fitting TRBD2. This CDR3 has 13 residues. Trimming at V came to 3 bases and at J to 8 bases, leaving 1 base not matched to a gene. Germline V gives CDR1 WSHSY, CDR2 SAAADI. As DNA, the CDR3 is TGCGCCAGCAGTGACGGGACTAGCGGGAAGCAGTACTTC. Its protein is CASSDGTSGKQYF.

This chain uses TRBV6-5 with TRBJ1-1; tentative D call: TRBD1 (5 bases). Trimming removed 8 bases at V and 11 bases at J, with 18 bases between. CDR3 length: 12 residues. Germline CDR1 and CDR2: MNHEY and SVGAGI. The CDR3 sequence: CASHSRGEVAFF. CDR3 sequence (DNA): TGTGCCAGCCATTCAAGAGGGGAGGTGGCTTTCTTT.

The count of this clone is one. The chain combines TRBV6-6 with TRBJ1-4, with D maybe TRBD1 (5 bases). CDR3 size: 14 residues. Germline CDR1 reads MNHNY; CDR2 reads SVGAGI (reference sequence). The V end was cut by 2 bases, the J end by 8 bases, with 12 bases between. Here the CDR3 reads CASSYGQGIEKLFF. CDR3 nucleotides: TGTGCCAGCAGTTACGGGCAGGGTATCGAAAAACTGTTTTTT.

The V gene is TRBV19, the J gene TRBJ2-1; 11 bases are shared with TRBD2. CDR1 and CDR2 (germline): LNHDA, SQIVND (reference sequence). This CDR3 is built from 16 residues. Losses at the gene ends were 5 bases for V and 3 bases for J; bases not matched to a gene: 6. DNA of the CDR3: TGTGCCAGTAGTCCTTGGACTAGCGGGTTCTACAATGAGCAGTTCTTC. It translates to CASSPWTSGFYNEQFF. The full variable domain, its missing parts supplied by reference TRBV19 and TRBJ2-1, is DGGITQSPKYLFRKEGQNVTLSCEQNLNHDAMYWYRQDPGQGLRLIYYSQIVNDFQKGDIAEGYSVSREKKESFPLTVTSAQKNPTAFYLCASSPWTSGFYNEQFFGPGTRLTVL.

The gene calls are TRBV28 and TRBJ2-7; 8 bases map to TRBD2. With 8 bases clipped from V and 5 bases from J, the junction kept 11 bases outside the gene matches. The CDR3 runs 14 residues. Germline assignment: CDR1 MDHEN and CDR2 SYDVKM. The CDR3 nucleotides read TGTGCCAGCGTCGAGCGGGAGCCGGGGAACGAGCAGTACTTC. It codes for CASVEREPGNEQYF.